The next 22 T cell receptor beta chains were all read from a single sample in a study of T cells in localized non-small cell lung cancer (dated by TCRdb to about 2020). Libraries were built with the immunoSEQ multiplex PCR assay. TCRdb stores this immuneACCESS table with in-frame sequences only. Part of the clones is absent; in the studies checked, under half of the shortfall reflects unresolved V genes, and no reason is known for the rest. This sample has fewer than 100,000 clones in its table, and approximately 90% of those were observed once. Over 12% of the sample is held by the ten biggest clonotypes. The material was peripheral blood, obtained before any cancer treatment. The receptors derive from a man aged 40 to 69 with stage I squamous cell lung carcinoma.

This rearrangement joins TRBV19 to TRBJ1-5; 7 nucleotides align to TRBD1. CDR3 length: 17 amino acids. With 4 bases clipped from V and 0 bases from J, the junction kept 9 bases outside the gene matches. CDR1 LNHDA and CDR2 SQIVND come from the germline V gene (reference sequence). CDR3 DNA sequence: TGTGCCAGTAGTAGGGGGGGACAGTCAAATAGCAATCAGCCCCAGCATTTT. This translates into CASSRGGQSNSNQPQHF.

This rearrangement joins TRBV28 to TRBJ1-2; possibly TRBD1 for D (5 bases). In germline, CDR1 is MDHEN, CDR2 SYDVKM. Trimming shortened V by 9 bases and J by 7 bases, and 15 bases separated the two germline ends. The CDR3 length is 12 residues. The CDR3 nucleotides are TGTGCCAGTGGGGCAGGGACCAGTGGCTACACCTTC. This codes for CASGAGTSGYTF.

The gene calls are TRBV7-6 and TRBJ2-1, with D hard to call. CDR3 length: 11 residues. The V gene's germline CDR1 is SGHVS and CDR2 FNYEAQ. The V and J ends lost 5 bases and 9 bases respectively, with 8 bases between them. The CDR3 nucleotides read TGTGCCAGCAGCCAACAACGTGAGCAGTTCTTC. Protein sequence: CASSQQREQFF.

The V gene is TRBV10-3, the J gene TRBJ2-2, with D perhaps TRBD1 (5 bases). This CDR3 is built from 16 residues. Trimming shortened V by 3 bases and J by 3 bases, and 14 bases separated the two germline ends. Per germline, CDR1 ENHRY and CDR2 SYGVKD. The CDR3 sequence is CAISERESGHTGELFF. The CDR3 DNA reads as TGTGCCATCAGTGAAAGGGAATCAGGGCACACCGGGGAGCTGTTTTTT.

The V and J genes are TRBV28 and TRBJ2-3; D not certain. Per the germline V gene, CDR1 is MDHEN and CDR2 is SYDVKM. This CDR3 is built from 13 residues. V shed 2 bases and J shed 2 bases, with 5 bases lying between them. This chain's CDR3 is CASSLPATDTQYF. DNA for the CDR3: TGTGCCAGCAGTTTACCGGCCACAGATACGCAGTATTTT.

This chain joins TRBV2 and TRBJ1-2; D gene ambiguous. This CDR3 is 13 amino acids long. Germline CDR1 and CDR2: SNHLY and FYNNEI. V lost 8 bases, J lost 2 bases, and 12 bases lay in between. The DNA of the CDR3 is TGTGCCAGCGCAGAGACGGTGAACTATGGCTACACCTTC. It specifies CASAETVNYGYTF.

This chain joins TRBV28 and TRBJ1-2; D may be TRBD1 (5 bases). The CDR3 sequence is 13 residues long. Germline V gene sequence: CDR1 MDHEN, CDR2 SYDVKM. V was pared by 6 bases and J by 0 bases, with 8 bases between. CDR3 loop: CASSPTANYGYTF. The CDR3 DNA reads TGTGCCAGCAGCCCGACAGCTAACTATGGCTACACCTTC.

The chain employs TRBV5-1 and TRBJ2-5; tentative D call: TRBD1 (6 bases). Trimming pared 0 bases from V and 5 bases from J, leaving 23 bases between. The germline CDR1 and CDR2 sequences are SGHRS and YFSETQ. This CDR3 comprises 18 residues. CDR3 DNA: TGCGCCAGCAGCTTGGAAACAGGGATGCTCGGAACCCGTGAGACCCAGTACTTC. Encoded protein: CASSLETGMLGTRETQYF.

V usage is TRBV19 and J usage is TRBJ2-2, with 8 bases matching TRBD2. Germline CDR1 is LNHDA and CDR2 is SQIVND (reference sequence). This CDR3 region has 15 residues. The V gene end was trimmed by 7 bases and the J gene end by 5 bases; junction bases not matched to a gene: 9. The CDR3 DNA reads TGTGCCAGTATGGCCCAGCGGGGGAGAACCGGGGAGCTGTTTTTT. It encodes CASMAQRGRTGELFF.

This chain joins TRBV7-7 and TRBJ2-5, with 9 positions matching TRBD2. Trimming removed 5 bases from V and 3 bases from J; junction bases left unmatched: 7. This CDR3 is built from 15 residues. Germline CDR1 reads SSHAT; CDR2 reads FNYEAQ (reference sequence). The CDR3 coding sequence is TGTGCCAGCAGCCAGATGACTAGCGGAAAAGAGACCCAGTACTTC. It encodes CASSQMTSGKETQYF.

This rearrangement joins TRBV9 to TRBJ1-4; the D gene is possibly TRBD1 (6 bases). Germline CDR1 reads SGDLS; CDR2 reads YYNGEE. V gave up 0 bases and J gave up 7 bases, with 16 bases separating them. This CDR3 is 16 amino acids long. The CDR3 protein is CASSVGGAAYTEKLFF. CDR3 sequence (DNA): TGTGCCAGCAGCGTAGGGGGGGCCGCCTATACTGAAAAACTGTTTTTT.

This sequence joins TRBV23-1 and TRBJ1-4; the D gene is possibly TRBD1 (6 bases). TRBV23-1 is an open reading frame whose function is uncertain. The length of the CDR3 is 13 residues. With 3 bases removed from V and 8 bases from J, the gap between germline ends came to 10 bases. CDR3 protein: CASSHRGAEKLFF. CDR3 DNA sequence: TGCGCCAGCAGTCACAGGGGTGCCGAAAAACTGTTTTTT.

The V and J genes are TRBV6-1 and TRBJ1-5; 9 bases line up with TRBD1. Trimming took 11 bases from V and 5 from J; bases not matched to a gene: 7. Germline loops: CDR1 MNHNS, CDR2 SASEGT. The CDR3 has 13 amino acids. The CDR3 region is CAGSDRGDQPQHF. For the CDR3, the DNA is TGTGCCGGATCTGACAGGGGGGATCAGCCCCAGCATTTT.

The gene calls are TRBV25-1 and TRBJ1-6, with 9 nucleotides matching TRBD1. With 5 bases clipped from V and 7 bases from J, the junction kept 6 bases outside the gene matches. This CDR3 has 15 amino acids. CDR1 and CDR2 (germline): MGHDK, SYGVNS. The CDR3 region is CASSMTGGINSPLHF. The DNA for the CDR3 is TGTGCCAGCAGTATGACAGGGGGAATCAATTCACCCCTCCACTTT. Filled out from reference TRBV25-1 and TRBJ1-6, the complete variable domain reads EADIYQTPRYLVIGTGKKITLECSQTMGHDKMYWYQQDPGMELHLIHYSYGVNSTEKGDLSSESTVSRIRTEHFPLTLESARPSHTSQYLCASSMTGGINSPLHFGNGTRLTVT.

The V and J genes are TRBV19 and TRBJ1-6; D not resolved. V was clipped by 7 bases and J by 0 bases, with 13 bases between them. Germline assignment: CDR1 LNHDA and CDR2 SQIVND (reference sequence). The CDR3 length is 16 residues. CDR3 sequence (DNA): TGTGCCAGTACCCTTACTCGAAGCTCCTATAATTCACCCCTCCACTTT. This translates into CASTLTRSSYNSPLHF.

The chain carries TRBV5-1 and TRBJ2-1, with D tentatively TRBD2 (5 bases). CDR1 SGHRS and CDR2 YFSETQ come from the germline V gene. Between the trimmed V and J ends, which lost 0 bases and 9 bases, there was a span of 13 bases. The CDR3 is 14 residues long. The CDR3, as DNA: TGCGCCAGCAGCTTGGAGACCCCTCGGGGTGAGCAGTTCTTC. It codes for CASSLETPRGEQFF.

The rearrangement uses TRBV4-3 and TRBJ1-2, with D hard to call. The V gene's germline CDR1 is LGHNA and CDR2 YSLEER. Trimming stripped 0 bases from V and 3 bases from J, with 11 bases between. The CDR3 spans 15 residues. This chain's CDR3 is CASSQERVGDYGYTF. The CDR3 nucleotides are TGCGCCAGCAGCCAAGAGAGGGTAGGCGACTATGGCTACACCTTC.

In this sample, this clone turned up once. Other DNA sequences in this sample translate to the same CDR3. This sequence joins TRBV7-2 and TRBJ2-3; TRBD2 agrees at 7 bases. CDR1 and CDR2 from the germline V gene are SGHTA and FQGNSA. This CDR3 comprises 14 residues. V was pared by 3 bases and J by 2 bases, with 2 bases of the junction left unmatched. The chain's CDR3 is CASSFSGSTDTQYF. The CDR3 DNA sequence: TGTGCCAGCAGCTTTAGCGGGTCCACAGATACGCAGTATTTT.

The chain carries TRBV7-9 and TRBJ2-7; 11 bases fit TRBD2. Germline CDR1 SEHNR, CDR2 FQNEAQ (reference sequence). This CDR3 spans 16 amino acids. V lost 0 bases and J lost 4; bases outside the gene matches: 5. CDR3 coding DNA: TGTGCCAGCAGCTTAGCGGCTAGCGGGGGGCGATACGAGCAGTACTTC. Translation gives CASSLAASGGRYEQYF. The whole variable domain, filled in from reference TRBV7-9 and TRBJ2-7, reads DTGVSQNPRHKITKRGQNVTFRCDPISEHNRLYWYRQTLGQGPEFLTYFQNEAQLEKSRLLSDRFSAERPKGSFSTLEIQRTEQGDSAMYLCASSLAASGGRYEQYFGPGTRLTVT.

In its sample, this clone was seen a few times. This rearrangement joins TRBV11-2 to TRBJ2-2, with no clear D. V shed 0 bases and J shed 8 bases, with 10 bases lying between them. The germline V gene has CDR1 SGHAT and CDR2 FQNNGV. This CDR3 is 14 amino acids long. CDR3 nucleotide sequence: TGTGCCAGCAGCTTAGATAGGGTCGCAGGGGAGCTGTTTTTT. The encoded protein is CASSLDRVAGELFF.

V gene TRBV11-2 combines with J gene TRBJ1-2; 9 bases agree with TRBD1. Germline assignment: CDR1 SGHAT and CDR2 FQNNGV. The CDR3 length is 16 residues. V was pared by 5 bases and J by 4 bases, with 11 bases of the junction left unmatched. CDR3 DNA sequence: TGTGCCAGCAGCCCTACAGGGGGCGGGGGGAGCTATGGCTACACCTTC. This gives the protein CASSPTGGGGSYGYTF.

The V and J genes are TRBV29-1 and TRBJ1-2; 9 bases align to TRBD1. V was pared by 4 bases and J by 1 base, with 4 bases of the junction left unmatched. Germline lookup yields CDR1 SQVTM and CDR2 ANQGSEA. The CDR3 covers 14 residues. The CDR3 here is CSVGGQGVNYGYTF. Here the CDR3 DNA reads TGCAGCGTTGGGGGACAGGGAGTTAACTATGGCTACACCTTC.